The 14 T cell receptor beta chains in this list originate from one sample, sequenced in a study of blood T cell repertoires in COVID-19. Assay used: immunoSEQ multiplex PCR; TCRdb lists only in-frame clones, some missing. This table has tens of thousands of clones, 85% to 90% appearing once. Sequences were obtained from peripheral blood. The receptors stem from a man in his 70s with active COVID-19.

The chain couples TRBV2 to TRBJ1-1; D gene ambiguous. Trimming took 6 bases from V and 0 from J, leaving 11 bases between them. CDR1 is SNHLY, CDR2 FYNNEI, per germline. The CDR3 has 14 amino acids. CDR3 protein: CASSPTSMNTEAFF. In nucleotides, the CDR3 is TGTGCCAGCAGCCCAACATCGATGAACACTGAAGCTTTCTTT.

The chain uses TRBV6-1 and TRBJ1-2; no reliable D call. The CDR3 runs to 16 residues. V was clipped by 4 bases and J by 0 bases, with 15 bases between them. Germline-derived CDR1 and CDR2 are MNHNS and SASEGT. DNA for the CDR3: TGTGCCAGCAGTGTCGAGCGGACCCCAGCTAACTATGGCTACACCTTC. Residues: CASSVERTPANYGYTF.

The chain combines TRBV18 with TRBJ2-6; TRBD1 aligns across 7 bases. The trim removed 4 bases at V and 2 bases at J, leaving 2 bases unmatched. Germline lookup yields CDR1 KGHSH and CDR2 LQKENI. The CDR3 length is 15 residues. Here the CDR3 reads CASSLGTAGANVLTF. In nucleotides, the CDR3 is TGTGCCAGCTCACTCGGGACAGCTGGGGCCAACGTCCTGACTTTC. The entire variable domain, with the rest obtained from reference TRBV18 and TRBJ2-6, is as follows: NAGVMQNPRHLVRRRGQEARLRCSPMKGHSHVYWYRQLPEEGLKFMVYLQKENIIDESGMPKERFSAEFPKEGPSILRIQQVVRGDSAAYFCASSLGTAGANVLTFGAGSRLTVL.

As regards this clone: Additional DNA sequences in this sample encode the identical CDR3. The chain links TRBV12-3 or TRBV12-4 to TRBJ2-7; 10 bases are a match to TRBD2. The CDR3 length is 13 residues. V dropped 2 bases and J dropped 7; count of bases not matched to a gene: 2. CDR3 residues: CASSLLAGAEQYF. In nucleotides, the CDR3 is TGTGCCAGCAGTTTACTAGCGGGAGCTGAGCAGTACTTC.

This chain uses TRBV14 with TRBJ1-2; a weak D match, TRBD1 (5 bases). The V end was cut by 4 bases, the J end by 8 bases, with 17 bases between. CDR1 is SGHDN and CDR2 is FVKESK in the germline V gene. The CDR3 totals 14 residues. The CDR3 sequence is CASSPTRTTGGYTF. For the CDR3, the DNA is TGTGCCAGCAGCCCGACACGGACAACGGGCGGCTACACCTTC.

The chain employs TRBV5-6 and TRBJ2-7; 15 positions match TRBD2. Germline CDR1 SGHDT, CDR2 YYEEEE. Trimming removed 4 bases from V and 6 bases from J; junction bases left unmatched: 8. The CDR3 spans 16 residues. The chain's CDR3 is CASSPRTSGRGGEQYF. DNA for the CDR3: TGTGCCAGCAGCCCCCGGACTAGCGGGAGGGGGGGCGAGCAGTACTTC.

This rearrangement joins TRBV11-2 to TRBJ2-4; TRBD2 is a possible D gene (5 bases). The CDR3 consists of 13 residues. V was pared by 6 bases and J by 4 bases, with 10 bases between. The germline CDR1 and CDR2 sequences are SGHAT and FQNNGV. CDR3 sequence (DNA): TGTGCCAGCAGGGAGTCGGGGAAAAACATTCAGTACTTC. Translating gives CASRESGKNIQYF.

This chain connects TRBV5-1 to TRBJ1-2; 11 positions match TRBD1. The junction had 9 bases not matched to a gene; V was cut back by 7 bases and J by 4 bases. Germline lookup yields CDR1 SGHRS and CDR2 YFSETQ. The CDR3 runs to 15 residues. DNA of the CDR3: TGCGCCAGCGGGGATGGACAGGGGGCGGGCTATGGCTACACCTTC. Translating gives CASGDGQGAGYGYTF.

V usage is TRBV7-9 and J usage is TRBJ1-2, with D maybe TRBD1 (6 bases). V was clipped by 4 bases and J by 7 bases, with 19 bases between them. The CDR3 loop spans 15 amino acids. Germline CDR1 is SEHNR and CDR2 is FQNEAQ (reference sequence). CDR3 bases: TGTGCCAGCAGCTCTGAGGGGGGGCTTATTGGTGGCTACACCTTC. It codes for CASSSEGGLIGGYTF.

The chain links TRBV7-2 to TRBJ2-7, with a weak D call TRBD2 (6 bases). Germline V gene lookup returns CDR1 SGHTA and CDR2 FQGNSA. The CDR3 spans 14 residues. The V gene lost 3 bases and the J gene lost 2 bases, with 11 bases spanning the gap. CDR3 sequence reads: CASSFGGSTYEQYF. DNA of the CDR3: TGTGCCAGCAGCTTCGGGGGTTCCACCTACGAGCAGTACTTC.

The chain has TRBV10-3 and TRBJ2-7; 9 bases align to TRBD1. V gave up 6 bases and J gave up 5 bases; unmatched junction bases: 8. Germline loops: CDR1 ENHRY, CDR2 SYGVKD. The CDR3 loop spans 14 amino acids. This CDR3 is CAISVRDRENEQYF. In DNA, the CDR3 is TGTGCCATCAGCGTCCGGGACAGGGAGAACGAGCAGTACTTC.

This chain connects TRBV19 to TRBJ1-5, with D tentatively TRBD1 (5 bases). V shed 6 bases and J shed 6 bases, with 21 bases lying between them. The CDR3 contains 16 residues. Per the germline V gene, CDR1 is LNHDA and CDR2 is SQIVND (reference sequence). The CDR3 DNA reads TGTGCCAGTAGGGGATCAGCGGGGCGGCGGGGTCAGCCCCAGCATTTT. Translation gives CASRGSAGRRGQPQHF.

CDR3 region: CASRFDSPPYEQYF. The CDR3 bases are TGCGCCAGCAGGTTTGACAGTCCCCCCTACGAGCAGTACTTC. The chain recombines TRBV5-1 with TRBJ2-7; possible D gene TRBD1, 5 bases. Germline values: CDR1 SGHRS, CDR2 YFSETQ. Trimming took 5 bases from V and 2 from J, leaving 14 bases between them. This CDR3 is built from 14 residues.

The chain couples TRBV27 to TRBJ2-1; 10 nucleotides match TRBD1. V dropped 5 bases and J dropped 3; count of bases not matched to a gene: 4. CDR1 is MNHEY and CDR2 is SMNVEV in the germline V gene (reference sequence). The CDR3 loop spans 15 amino acids. CDR3 coding DNA: TGTGCCAGCAGTGCCCGGGACAGGGGCTACAATGAGCAGTTCTTC. This encodes CASSARDRGYNEQFF.